The following is a TCR beta chain sequence with its context. This entry belongs to a study of blood T cell repertoires in COVID-19. Study overall: COVID-19 samples, acute and convalescent, were from the United States, Italy and Spain. PBMCs, B-cell-depleted T cells, or T cells were the source of the cDNA or gDNA that made up the material.

The CDR3 is made up of 18 amino acids. Germline loops: CDR1 SGHTA, CDR2 FQGNSA. The V end was cut by 7 bases, the J end by 0 bases, with 19 bases between. Per the study methods: Nucleated cell counts were estimated from reference gene primer amplification. The table came from immunoSEQ multiplex PCR; TCRdb's copy has only in-frame clones and leaves some out. V and J calls and clone size are those listed in that table; D and trimming were worked out from the DNA. The sample has about 130,000 clones, 85% seen once. This TCR came from an older man with active or convalescent COVID-19. Sequencing input: peripheral blood. The chain combines TRBV7-2 with TRBJ2-6; D is possibly TRBD2 (5 bases). The CDR3 sequence: CASKRSVSQGSGANVLTF. CDR3 nucleotides: TGTGCCAGCAAACGTAGCGTGTCTCAAGGCTCTGGGGCCAACGTCCTGACTTTC.